The 31 T cell receptor beta chains given below trace back to one sample, sequenced in a study of beta chain features in type 1 diabetes. As every portion of the isolated RNA was reverse transcribed, the sequencing read expressed TCRB transcripts. Some clones are missing from TCRdb's copy, which holds only in-frame ones; the method was immunoSEQ multiplex PCR. The data contain 300,000 to 350,000 clones, approximately 8% of them singletons. The material sequenced was central memory CD4+ T cells from blood. Every receptor here comes from a woman younger than 30 in good health.

The chain links TRBV5-6 to TRBJ1-2, with D possibly matching TRBD1 (6 bases). CDR3 length: 14 amino acids. The ends were cut back, 4 bases at V and 7 bases at J, with 17 bases in the middle. Looked up from germline, CDR1 is SGHDT and CDR2 is YYEEEE. The CDR3 spells CASSILSGQRGYTF. The CDR3 region has the DNA TGTGCCAGCAGCATTTTGAGTGGACAGCGTGGCTACACCTTC. Full variable domain (remainder filled in from reference TRBV5-6 and TRBJ1-2): DAGVTQSPTHLIKTRGQQVTLRCSPKSGHDTVSWYQQALGQGPQFIFQYYEEEERQRGNFPDRFSGHQFPNYSSELNVNALLLGDSALYLCASSILSGQRGYTFGSGTRLTVV.

This clone was counted a few times. Here the CDR3 reads CSASPLGEQYF. The CDR3 DNA sequence: TGCAGTGCTAGTCCCCTGGGAGAGCAGTACTTC. The chain carries TRBV20-1 and TRBJ2-7; no reliable D call. In germline, CDR1 is DFQATT, CDR2 SNEGSKA (reference sequence). Trimming removed 3 bases from V and 7 bases from J, with 10 bases in between. CDR3 length: 11 residues.

In its sample, this clone was seen a few times. The rearrangement joins TRBV5-8 to TRBJ2-5; the match to TRBD1 covers 10 bases. Trimming at V came to 0 bases and at J to 1 base, leaving 0 bases not matched to a gene. The CDR3 runs to 15 residues. Germline V gives CDR1 SGHTS, CDR2 YDEGEE. CDR3 amino acids: CASSLGTGGQETQYF. CDR3 in DNA: TGTGCCAGCAGCTTGGGGACAGGGGGCCAAGAGACCCAGTACTTC.

The CDR3: CASSLAKDRDEQYF. The CDR3 bases are TGTGCCAGCAGCTTAGCGAAGGACAGAGACGAGCAGTACTTC. The chain carries TRBV7-8 and TRBJ2-7; D possibly corresponds to TRBD1 (6 bases). The CDR3 has 14 amino acids. Per germline, CDR1 SGHVS and CDR2 FQNEAQ. Between the trimmed V and J ends, which lost 0 bases and 5 bases, there was a span of 11 bases.

The chain links TRBV28 to TRBJ2-3, with no clear D. Trimming cost V 3 bases and J 0 bases, with 13 bases left between them. From germline, CDR1 is MDHEN and CDR2 SYDVKM. The CDR3 has 16 residues. As DNA, the CDR3 is TGTGCCAGCAGTTTTGGTCCGGGCGCTAGCACAGATACGCAGTATTTT. It encodes CASSFGPGASTDTQYF.

The rearrangement links TRBV28 to TRBJ1-2, with 12 positions matching TRBD1. V shed 5 bases and J 4 bases; nucleotides not matched to a gene: 8. The V gene's germline CDR1 is MDHEN and CDR2 SYDVKM. This CDR3 comprises 16 residues. CDR3 amino acids: CASSAPGTGGAYGYTF. The DNA for the CDR3 is TGTGCCAGCAGTGCCCCCGGGACAGGGGGCGCCTATGGCTACACCTTC.

This clone was recorded a few times. V is TRBV5-1 and J is TRBJ2-3, with 10 bases matching TRBD1. The ends lost 4 bases at V and 4 bases at J; junction bases unmatched: 6. This CDR3 is built from 15 residues. Germline loops: CDR1 SGHRS, CDR2 YFSETQ. The CDR3 DNA reads TGCGCCAGCAGCCCGGGACAGGGGCATCCAGATACGCAGTATTTT. Protein sequence: CASSPGQGHPDTQYF.

In this sample, this clone turned up a few times. This chain connects TRBV29-1 to TRBJ1-1, with no clear D. The CDR3 has 13 amino acids. Looked up from germline, CDR1 is SQVTM and CDR2 is ANQGSEA. Trimming left V 4 bases short and J 6 bases short, with 15 bases between. The CDR3 bases are TGCAGCGTTGGTGCCGATGGTAATGCTGAAGCTTTCTTT. This encodes CSVGADGNAEAFF.

The chain employs TRBV6-5 and TRBJ2-5; the D gene is possibly TRBD1 (5 bases). Per germline, CDR1 MNHEY and CDR2 SVGAGI. CDR3 size: 11 residues. CDR3 residues: CGSGKQETQYF. For the CDR3, the DNA is TGTGGCTCAGGGAAACAAGAGACCCAGTACTTC.

This clone was seen a few times. V is TRBV7-3 and J is TRBJ2-6; D unclear. The CDR3 is 16 amino acids. V was pared by 2 bases and J by 0 bases, with 8 bases between. Germline CDR1 and CDR2: SGHTA and FQGTGA. The CDR3 nucleotides are TGTGCCAGCAGCTTACTGTCCACCTCTGGGGCCAACGTCCTGACTTTC. This sequence encodes CASSLLSTSGANVLTF.

A word on this clone: A far larger clone is just one base off, so this is likely a read error. V gene TRBV7-9 combines with J gene TRBJ2-1; 13 positions agree with TRBD2. Per the germline V gene, CDR1 is SEHNR and CDR2 is FQNEAQ (reference sequence). V trimming: 4 bases; J trimming: 9 bases; junction bases outside the gene matches: 6. The CDR3 consists of 15 residues. The CDR3 DNA is TGTGCCAGCAGCTCAACTAGCGGGAGGGCCGTTGAGCAGTTCTTC. As protein: CASSSTSGRAVEQFF.

In regard to this clone: Additional DNA sequences in this sample encode the identical CDR3. The chain has TRBV10-3 and TRBJ2-3; perhaps TRBD1 as D (5 bases). This CDR3 has 14 amino acids. In germline, CDR1 is ENHRY, CDR2 SYGVKD. V dropped 11 bases and J dropped 1 base, with 16 bases sitting between them. DNA for the CDR3: TGTGCCGCGCAGGACAACTCCCGCACAGATACGCAGTATTTT. Its translation is CAAQDNSRTDTQYF.

This clone is a singleton in its sample. The J gene is TRBJ2-7, the V gene TRBV6-5; 10 nucleotides match TRBD2. CDR3 length equals 12 residues. Germline V gives CDR1 MNHEY, CDR2 SVGAGI. After removal of 6 bases from V and 6 bases from J, the junction contained 2 bases not matched to a gene. The CDR3 DNA reads as TGTGCCAGCAGCGAGCGGGAGGGCGAGCAGTACTTC. This gives the protein CASSEREGEQYF.

This clone was picked up a small number of times. This chain joins TRBV9 and TRBJ2-7; possibly TRBD1 or TRBD2 for D (7 bases each). From germline, CDR1 is SGDLS and CDR2 YYNGEE. The CDR3 runs 16 residues. V dropped 3 bases and J dropped 7 bases, with 23 bases sitting between them. The CDR3 reads CASSGGAGQPLGEQYF. The CDR3 DNA is TGTGCCAGCAGCGGAGGAGCGGGACAGCCCCTGGGAGAGCAGTACTTC.

V usage is TRBV18 and J usage is TRBJ2-3; 8 bases line up with TRBD2. Trimming removed 3 bases from V and 6 bases from J; junction bases left unmatched: 5. The CDR3 contains 14 residues. In germline, CDR1 is KGHSH, CDR2 LQKENI. The CDR3 loop reads CASSPREGLDTQYF. CDR3 nucleotides: TGTGCCAGCTCACCTCGGGAGGGCCTGGATACGCAGTATTTT.

This clone showed up just a few times. The chain recombines TRBV6-5 with TRBJ2-5; no definite D call. Germline values: CDR1 MNHEY, CDR2 SVGAGI. The length of the CDR3 is 12 residues. Trimming pared 6 bases from V and 2 bases from J, leaving 7 bases between. This chain's CDR3 is CASSPWQETQYF. The CDR3 nucleotides are TGTGCCAGCAGCCCATGGCAAGAGACCCAGTACTTC.

This clone came up many times. The V gene is TRBV10-3, the J gene TRBJ1-2; possibly TRBD1 for D (6 bases). Between the trimmed V and J ends, which lost 0 bases and 4 bases, there was a span of 15 bases. The CDR3 has 16 residues. CDR1 is ENHRY and CDR2 is SYGVKD in the germline V gene. This CDR3 reads CAISESGITGIYGYTF. In DNA form, the CDR3 reads TGTGCCATCAGTGAGTCGGGGATTACAGGGATCTATGGCTACACCTTC.

This clone was counted a few times. The chain uses TRBV27 and TRBJ2-3; 15 positions match TRBD2. CDR1 is MNHEY and CDR2 is SMNVEV in the germline V gene (reference sequence). The V segment lost 6 bases and the J segment 5 bases; nucleotides outside the gene matches: 6. This CDR3 comprises 16 residues. For the CDR3, the DNA is TGTGCCAGCAGCCAAGGACTAGCGGGAGGGTTAGATACGCAGTATTTT. It codes for CASSQGLAGGLDTQYF.

This clone was seen only once. The germline gene is not matched at one end of the junction; a read error may be the cause. The V call is TRBV7-2, the J call TRBJ2-7; the D is unclear. CDR1 and CDR2 from the germline V gene are SGHTA and FQGNSA. CDR3 length equals 14 residues. The chain's CDR3 is CASSQVRGSYEQYF. The DNA for the CDR3 is TGCGCCAGCAGCCAAGTCCGCGGCTCCTACGAGCAGTACTTC.

This chain joins TRBV7-3 and TRBJ2-5; D might be TRBD1 or TRBD2, each matching 5 bases. This CDR3 has 14 residues. Germline CDR1 SGHTA, CDR2 FQGTGA. Trimming stripped 2 bases from V and 2 bases from J, with 9 bases between. This CDR3 reads CASSLGDEQETQYF. The DNA of the CDR3 is TGTGCCAGCAGCTTAGGGGACGAACAAGAGACCCAGTACTTC.

The rearrangement joins TRBV15 to TRBJ1-5; no reliable D call. This CDR3 contains 15 residues. Germline loops: CDR1 LNHNV, CDR2 YYDKDF (reference sequence). Trimming removed 1 base from V and 0 bases from J, with 7 bases in between. The CDR3 is CATSRVIYSNQPQHF. In DNA, the CDR3 is TGTGCCACCAGCAGAGTCATTTATAGCAATCAGCCCCAGCATTTT. Based on the CDR3 plus reference TRBV15 and TRBJ1-5, the full variable domain is DAMVIQNPRYQVTQFGKPVTLSCSQTLNHNVMYWYQQKSSQAPKLLFHYYDKDFNNEADTPDNFQSRRPNTSFCFLDIRSPGLGDTAMYLCATSRVIYSNQPQHFGDGTRLSIL.

The V gene is TRBV20-1, the J gene TRBJ1-1, with unresolved D. Germline V lookup: CDR1 DFQATT, CDR2 SNEGSKA (reference sequence). CDR3 length: 9 residues. The CDR3 nucleotides are TGCAGCATGAACACTGAAGCTTTCTTT. Translating gives CSMNTEAFF.

This clone came up a few times. The chain links TRBV5-1 to TRBJ2-6, with D unclear. CDR1 and CDR2 (germline): SGHRS, YFSETQ. This CDR3 has 17 amino acids. The germline V and J ends were trimmed by 2 bases and 0 bases, with 12 bases remaining between them. CDR3 protein: CASSFTLYGSGANVLTF. The CDR3 DNA follows: TGCGCCAGCAGCTTCACACTTTATGGCTCTGGGGCCAACGTCCTGACTTTC.

This clone showed up just a few times. This chain links TRBV6-1 with TRBJ2-3; D is perhaps TRBD1 or TRBD2 (5 bases each). Trimming removed 2 bases from V and 1 base from J, with 13 bases in between. This CDR3 comprises 16 residues. Germline CDR1 is MNHNS and CDR2 is SASEGT. Here the CDR3 DNA reads TGTGCCAGCAGTGAATTTGGGGGAGTGGGCACAGATACGCAGTATTTT. Amino acids: CASSEFGGVGTDTQYF.

The chain couples TRBV19 to TRBJ2-7; D could derive from TRBD1 or TRBD2 (5 bases each). The CDR3 is 13 residues long. Germline CDR1 reads LNHDA; CDR2 reads SQIVND (reference sequence). Trimming removed 6 bases from V and 0 bases from J, with 9 bases in between. The DNA of the CDR3 is TGTGCCAGTAGCGGGACGAGCTCCTACGAGCAGTACTTC. It yields the protein CASSGTSSYEQYF.

The chain joins TRBV7-6 to TRBJ2-3, with 8 bases identical to TRBD1. The V and J ends lost 2 bases and 4 bases, in that order; junction bases with no gene match: 23. From germline, CDR1 is SGHVS and CDR2 FNYEAQ. The CDR3 has 21 amino acids. In DNA, the CDR3 is TGTGCCAGCAGCTTATACCCTCCAGGACAGGGAGCTCTGGGGAGCGCAGATACGCAGTATTTT. This gives the protein CASSLYPPGQGALGSADTQYF.

This clone was seen a handful of times. V gene TRBV5-8 combines with J gene TRBJ1-1; D unresolved. The CDR3 has 14 amino acids. Trimming shortened V by 3 bases and J by 6 bases, and 15 bases separated the two germline ends. Germline V gene data show CDR1 as SGHTS and CDR2 as YDEGEE. The CDR3 DNA reads TGTGCCAGCAGCTGGTCGGACCGAGGCGCTGAAGCTTTCTTT. Its translation is CASSWSDRGAEAFF.

This clone was observed a few times. The same CDR3 also results from other DNA sequences found in this sample. The rearrangement uses TRBV7-2 and TRBJ1-5; D is ambiguous. The germline V gene encodes CDR1 SGHTA and CDR2 FQGNSA. V was clipped by 3 bases and J by 6 bases, with 6 bases between them. There are 12 residues in the CDR3. The CDR3 DNA reads TGTGCCAGCAGCTTTGGTGGTCAGCCCCAGCATTTT. Residues: CASSFGGQPQHF.

This clone was detected ten times or more. The chain combines TRBV29-1 with TRBJ2-3, with D tentatively TRBD1 (5 bases). Germline V lookup: CDR1 SQVTM, CDR2 ANQGSEA. The V end was cut by 6 bases, the J end by 4 bases, with 17 bases between. This CDR3 contains 14 residues. In DNA, the CDR3 is TGCAGCGTCGCCGACCGAATAGGGGCAGATACGCAGTATTTT. It codes for CSVADRIGADTQYF.

There are a few counts of this clone. The chain uses TRBV2 and TRBJ2-7; D tentatively reads TRBD1 or TRBD2 (5 bases each). The CDR3 sequence is 15 residues long. CDR1 is SNHLY and CDR2 is FYNNEI in the germline V gene. V was pared by 6 bases and J by 3 bases, with 18 bases between. The CDR3 nucleotides read TGTGCCAGCAGCCTTGCATTAGGGACCATCTACGAGCAGTACTTC. It is translated as CASSLALGTIYEQYF.

This clone was detected many times. The rearrangement uses TRBV5-1 and TRBJ2-3; D unresolved. Germline V gives CDR1 SGHRS, CDR2 YFSETQ. The CDR3 spans 14 residues. V was pared by 2 bases and J by 0 bases, with 7 bases between. The CDR3, as DNA: TGCGCCAGCAGCTTCGACGGTAGCACAGATACGCAGTATTTT. It yields the protein CASSFDGSTDTQYF.